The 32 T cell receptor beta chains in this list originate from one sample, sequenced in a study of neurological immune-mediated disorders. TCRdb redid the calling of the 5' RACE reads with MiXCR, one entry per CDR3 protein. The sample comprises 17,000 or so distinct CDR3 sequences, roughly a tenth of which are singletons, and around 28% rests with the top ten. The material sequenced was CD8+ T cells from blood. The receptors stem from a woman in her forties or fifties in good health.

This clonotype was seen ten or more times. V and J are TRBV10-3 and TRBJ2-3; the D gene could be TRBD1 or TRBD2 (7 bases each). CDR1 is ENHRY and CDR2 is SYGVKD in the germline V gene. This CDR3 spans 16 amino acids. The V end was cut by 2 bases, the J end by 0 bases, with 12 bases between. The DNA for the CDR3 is TGTGCCATCAGTGAGCGACAGGGAGGGAGCACAGATACGCAGTATTTT. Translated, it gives CAISERQGGSTDTQYF.

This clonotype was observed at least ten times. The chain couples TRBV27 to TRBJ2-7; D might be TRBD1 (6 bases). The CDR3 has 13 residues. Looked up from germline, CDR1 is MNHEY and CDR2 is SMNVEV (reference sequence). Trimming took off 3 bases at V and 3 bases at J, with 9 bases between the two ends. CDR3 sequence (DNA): TGTGCCAGCAGTTTCATGACAGGCTACGAGCAGTACTTC. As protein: CASSFMTGYEQYF.

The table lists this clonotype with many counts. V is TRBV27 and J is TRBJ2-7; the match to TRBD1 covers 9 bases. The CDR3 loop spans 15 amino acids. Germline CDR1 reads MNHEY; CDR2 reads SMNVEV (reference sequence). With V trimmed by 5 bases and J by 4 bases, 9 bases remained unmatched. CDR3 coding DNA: TGTGCCAGCAGTCCCGGGACAGGGCGGAGGTACGAGCAGTACTTC. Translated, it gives CASSPGTGRRYEQYF.

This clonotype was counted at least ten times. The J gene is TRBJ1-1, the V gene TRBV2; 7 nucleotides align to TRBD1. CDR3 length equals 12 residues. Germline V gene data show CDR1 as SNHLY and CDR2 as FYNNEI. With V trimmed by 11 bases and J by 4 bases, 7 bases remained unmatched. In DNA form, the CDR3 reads TGTGCCGTACCCGGGACAGCCACTGAAGCTTTCTTT. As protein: CAVPGTATEAFF.

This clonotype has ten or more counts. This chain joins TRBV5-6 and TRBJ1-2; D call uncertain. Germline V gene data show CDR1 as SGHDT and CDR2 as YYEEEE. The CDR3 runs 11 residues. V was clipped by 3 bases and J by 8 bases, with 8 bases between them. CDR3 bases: TGTGCCAGCAGCTCCCCTGGGGGCTACACCTTC. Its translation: CASSSPGGYTF.

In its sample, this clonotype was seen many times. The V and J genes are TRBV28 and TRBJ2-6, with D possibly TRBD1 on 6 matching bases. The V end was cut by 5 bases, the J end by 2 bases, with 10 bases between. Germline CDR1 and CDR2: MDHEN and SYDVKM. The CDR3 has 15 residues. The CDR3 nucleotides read TGTGCCAGCAGTCCTACAGGGACTGGGGCCAACGTCCTGACTTTC. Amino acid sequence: CASSPTGTGANVLTF.

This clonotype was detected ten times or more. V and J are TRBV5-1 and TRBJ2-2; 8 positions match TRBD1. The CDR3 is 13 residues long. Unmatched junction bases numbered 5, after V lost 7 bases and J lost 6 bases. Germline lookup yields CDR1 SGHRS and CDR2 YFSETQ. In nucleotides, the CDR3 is TGCGCCAGCGGCCTACAGGGGGCCGGGGAGCTGTTTTTT. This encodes CASGLQGAGELFF.

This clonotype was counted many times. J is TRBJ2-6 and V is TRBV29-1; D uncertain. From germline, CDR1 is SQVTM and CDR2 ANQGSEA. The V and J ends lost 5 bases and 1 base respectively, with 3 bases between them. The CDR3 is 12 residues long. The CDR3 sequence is CSVTSGANVLTF. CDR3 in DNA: TGCAGCGTTACTTCTGGGGCCAACGTCCTGACTTTC.

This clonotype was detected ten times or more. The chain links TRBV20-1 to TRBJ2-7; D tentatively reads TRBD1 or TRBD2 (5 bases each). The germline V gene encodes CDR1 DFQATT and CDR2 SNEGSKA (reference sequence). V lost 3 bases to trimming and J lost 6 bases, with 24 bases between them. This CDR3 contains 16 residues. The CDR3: CSASLPGRGISGEQYF. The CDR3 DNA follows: TGCAGTGCTAGCCTCCCGGGACGAGGGATTTCTGGCGAGCAGTACTTC.

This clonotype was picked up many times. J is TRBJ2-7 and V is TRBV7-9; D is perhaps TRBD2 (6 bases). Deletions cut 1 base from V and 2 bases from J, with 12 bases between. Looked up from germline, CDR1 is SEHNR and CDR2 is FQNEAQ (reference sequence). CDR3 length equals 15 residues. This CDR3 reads CASSLVTSSTYEQYF. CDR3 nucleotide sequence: TGTGCCAGCAGCTTAGTTACTAGCAGCACCTACGAGCAGTACTTC. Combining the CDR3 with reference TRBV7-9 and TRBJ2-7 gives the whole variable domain DTGVSQNPRHKITKRGQNVTFRCDPISEHNRLYWYRQTLGQGPEFLTYFQNEAQLEKSRLLSDRFSAERPKGSFSTLEIQRTEQGDSAMYLCASSLVTSSTYEQYFGPGTRLTVT.

CDR3 sequence: CSVPGLAGVYEQYF. CDR3 nucleotide sequence: TGCAGCGTTCCGGGACTAGCGGGAGTCTACGAGCAGTACTTC. This chain connects TRBV29-1 to TRBJ2-7; 14 nucleotides align to TRBD2. J was trimmed by 3 bases and V by 5 bases; bases with no gene match: 3. The CDR3 contains 14 residues. The germline CDR1 and CDR2 sequences are SQVTM and ANQGSEA.

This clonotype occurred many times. CDR3 sequence: CASSVVGKNIQYF. For the CDR3, the DNA is TGTGCCAGCAGTGTGGTAGGCAAAAACATTCAGTACTTC. The chain joins TRBV6-5 to TRBJ2-4; no clear D gene. With 5 bases removed from V and 3 bases from J, the gap between germline ends came to 8 bases. Looked up from germline, CDR1 is MNHEY and CDR2 is SVGAGI. The CDR3 sequence is 13 residues long.

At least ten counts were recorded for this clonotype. In nucleotides, the CDR3 is TGTGCCAGCAGCCTCATCCGAGGCAGTTCCGGGGGCTACACCTTC. Its protein is CASSLIRGSSGGYTF. V and J are TRBV5-6 and TRBJ1-2; unclear D gene. Germline V gives CDR1 SGHDT, CDR2 YYEEEE. With 4 bases removed from V and 8 bases from J, the gap between germline ends came to 21 bases. CDR3 length: 15 residues. Complete variable domain (other parts from reference TRBV5-6 and TRBJ1-2): DAGVTQSPTHLIKTRGQQVTLRCSPKSGHDTVSWYQQALGQGPQFIFQYYEEEERQRGNFPDRFSGHQFPNYSSELNVNALLLGDSALYLCASSLIRGSSGGYTFGSGTRLTVV.

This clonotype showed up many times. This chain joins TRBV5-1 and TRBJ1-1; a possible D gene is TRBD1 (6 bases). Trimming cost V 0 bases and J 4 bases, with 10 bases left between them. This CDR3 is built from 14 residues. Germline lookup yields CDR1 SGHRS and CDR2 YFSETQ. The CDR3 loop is CASSLDREGTEAFF. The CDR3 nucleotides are TGCGCCAGCAGCTTGGACAGGGAAGGCACTGAAGCTTTCTTT.

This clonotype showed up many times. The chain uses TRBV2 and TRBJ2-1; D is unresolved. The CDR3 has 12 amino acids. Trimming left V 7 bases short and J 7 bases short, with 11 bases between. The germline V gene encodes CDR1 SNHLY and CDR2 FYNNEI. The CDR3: CASKGDWNEQFF. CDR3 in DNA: TGTGCCAGCAAAGGAGATTGGAATGAGCAGTTCTTC.

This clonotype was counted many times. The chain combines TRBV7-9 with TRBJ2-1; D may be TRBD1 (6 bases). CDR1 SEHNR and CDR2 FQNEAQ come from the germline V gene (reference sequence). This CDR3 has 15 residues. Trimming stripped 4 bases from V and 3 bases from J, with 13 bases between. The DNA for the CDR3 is TGTGCCAGCAGCTGGACGGGACACCTCTACAATGAGCAGTTCTTC. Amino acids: CASSWTGHLYNEQFF.

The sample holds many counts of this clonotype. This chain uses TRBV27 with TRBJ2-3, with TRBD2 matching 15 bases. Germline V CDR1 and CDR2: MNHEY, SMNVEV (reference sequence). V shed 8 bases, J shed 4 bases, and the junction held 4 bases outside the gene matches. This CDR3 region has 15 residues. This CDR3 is CASSGLAGGPDTQYF. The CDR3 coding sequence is TGTGCCAGCTCCGGACTAGCGGGAGGGCCAGATACGCAGTATTTT.

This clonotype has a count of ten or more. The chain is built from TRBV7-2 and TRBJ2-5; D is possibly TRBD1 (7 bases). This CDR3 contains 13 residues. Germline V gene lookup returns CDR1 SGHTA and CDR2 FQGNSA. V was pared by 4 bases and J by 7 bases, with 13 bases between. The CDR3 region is CASSSRGAGTQYF. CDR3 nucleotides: TGTGCCAGCAGCTCCAGGGGGGCCGGGACCCAGTACTTC.

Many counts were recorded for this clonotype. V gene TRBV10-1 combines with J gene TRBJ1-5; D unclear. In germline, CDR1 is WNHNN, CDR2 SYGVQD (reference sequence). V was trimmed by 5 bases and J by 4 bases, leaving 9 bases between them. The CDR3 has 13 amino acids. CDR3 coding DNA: TGCGCCAGCAGTTTGGGGTTGAATCAGCCCCAGCATTTT. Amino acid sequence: CASSLGLNQPQHF.

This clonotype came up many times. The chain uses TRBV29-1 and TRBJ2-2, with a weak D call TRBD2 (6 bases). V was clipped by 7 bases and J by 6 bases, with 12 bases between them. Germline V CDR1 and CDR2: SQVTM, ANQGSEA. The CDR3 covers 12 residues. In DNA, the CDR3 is TGCAGCGCCCCCCCGGGGGCCGGGGAGCTGTTTTTT. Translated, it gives CSAPPGAGELFF.

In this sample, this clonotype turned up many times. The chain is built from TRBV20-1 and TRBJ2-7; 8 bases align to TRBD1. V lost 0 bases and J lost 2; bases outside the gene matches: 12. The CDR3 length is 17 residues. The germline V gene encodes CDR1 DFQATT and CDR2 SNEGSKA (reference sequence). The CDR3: CSARDDNGQGEAYEQYF. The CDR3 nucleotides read TGCAGTGCTAGAGACGATAACGGACAGGGCGAGGCCTACGAGCAGTACTTC.

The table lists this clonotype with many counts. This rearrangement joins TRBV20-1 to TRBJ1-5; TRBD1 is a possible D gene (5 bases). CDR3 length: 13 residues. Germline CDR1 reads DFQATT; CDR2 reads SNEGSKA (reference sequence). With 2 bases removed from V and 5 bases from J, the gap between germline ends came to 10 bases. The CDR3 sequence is CSARTRVDQPQHF. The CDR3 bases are TGCAGTGCTAGAACCAGGGTGGATCAGCCCCAGCATTTT.

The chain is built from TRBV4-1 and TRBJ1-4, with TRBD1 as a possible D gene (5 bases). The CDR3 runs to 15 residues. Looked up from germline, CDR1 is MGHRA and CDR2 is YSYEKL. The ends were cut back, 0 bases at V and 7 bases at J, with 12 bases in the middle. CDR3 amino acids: CASSQDQGGGEKLFF. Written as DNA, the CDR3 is TGCGCCAGCAGCCAAGACCAGGGAGGTGGTGAAAAACTGTTTTTT.

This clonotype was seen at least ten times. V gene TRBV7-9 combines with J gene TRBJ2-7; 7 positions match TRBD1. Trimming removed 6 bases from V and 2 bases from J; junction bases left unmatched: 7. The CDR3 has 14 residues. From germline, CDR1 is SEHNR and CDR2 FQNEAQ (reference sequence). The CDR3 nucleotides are TGTGCCAGCAGTCCTCCGGGACAGACCTACGAGCAGTACTTC. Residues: CASSPPGQTYEQYF.

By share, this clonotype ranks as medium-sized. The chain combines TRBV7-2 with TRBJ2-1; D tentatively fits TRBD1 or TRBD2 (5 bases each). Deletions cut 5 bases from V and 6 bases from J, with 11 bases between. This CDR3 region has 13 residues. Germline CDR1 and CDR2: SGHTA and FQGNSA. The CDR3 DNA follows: TGTGCCAGCAGCACGGGGCATGGCAATGAGCAGTTCTTC. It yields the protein CASSTGHGNEQFF.

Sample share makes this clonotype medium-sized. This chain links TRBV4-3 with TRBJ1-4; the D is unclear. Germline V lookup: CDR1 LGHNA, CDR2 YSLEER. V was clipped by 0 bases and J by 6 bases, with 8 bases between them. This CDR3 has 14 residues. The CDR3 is CASSQDVADEKLFF. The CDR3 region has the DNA TGCGCCAGCAGCCAAGATGTCGCGGATGAAAAACTGTTTTTT.

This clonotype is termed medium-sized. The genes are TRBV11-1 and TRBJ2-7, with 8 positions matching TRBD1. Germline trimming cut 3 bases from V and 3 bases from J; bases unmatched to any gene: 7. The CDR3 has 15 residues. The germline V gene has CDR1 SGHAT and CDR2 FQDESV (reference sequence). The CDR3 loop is CASSLIGQGYYEQYF. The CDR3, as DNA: TGTGCCAGCAGCTTGATAGGACAGGGATACTACGAGCAGTACTTC. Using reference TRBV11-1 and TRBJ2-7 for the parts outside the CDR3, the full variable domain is EAEVAQSPRYKITEKSQAVAFWCDPISGHATLYWYRQILGQGPELLVQFQDESVVDDSQLPKDRFSAERLKGVDSTLKIQPAELGDSAMYLCASSLIGQGYYEQYFGPGTRLTVT.

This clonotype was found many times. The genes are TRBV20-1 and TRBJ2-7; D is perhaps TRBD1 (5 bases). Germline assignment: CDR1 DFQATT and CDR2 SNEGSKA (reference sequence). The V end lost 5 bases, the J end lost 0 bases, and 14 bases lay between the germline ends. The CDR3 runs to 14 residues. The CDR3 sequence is CSASGYPDSYEQYF. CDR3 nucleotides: TGCAGTGCTTCAGGGTACCCGGACTCCTACGAGCAGTACTTC.

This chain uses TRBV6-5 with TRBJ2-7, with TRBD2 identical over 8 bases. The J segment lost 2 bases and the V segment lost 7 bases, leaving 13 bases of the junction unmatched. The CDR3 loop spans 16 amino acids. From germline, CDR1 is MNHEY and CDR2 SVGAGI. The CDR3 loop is CASTNAGGLKAYEQYF. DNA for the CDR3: TGTGCCAGCACTAATGCGGGGGGACTTAAGGCCTACGAGCAGTACTTC.

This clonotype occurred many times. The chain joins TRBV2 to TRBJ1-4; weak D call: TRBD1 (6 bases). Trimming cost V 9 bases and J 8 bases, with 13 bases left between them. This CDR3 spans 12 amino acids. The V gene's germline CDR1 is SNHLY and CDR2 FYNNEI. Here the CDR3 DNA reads TGTGCCAGAGGGGGGGATAGGGAAAAACTGTTTTTT. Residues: CARGGDREKLFF.

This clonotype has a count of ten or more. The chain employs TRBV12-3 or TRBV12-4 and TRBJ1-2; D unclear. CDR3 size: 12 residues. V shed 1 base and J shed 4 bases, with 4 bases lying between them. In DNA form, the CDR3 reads TGTGCCAGCAGTTTAGATAGCTATGGCTACACCTTC. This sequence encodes CASSLDSYGYTF.

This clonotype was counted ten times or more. CDR3 nucleotides: TGCAGCGTCGGGGACCAACAGAGGGCCGGGGAGCTGTTTTTT. It encodes CSVGDQQRAGELFF. The chain has TRBV29-1 and TRBJ2-2; D might be TRBD1 or TRBD2, each matching 5 bases. This CDR3 has 14 amino acids. V lost 6 bases and J lost 6, with 17 bases in between. The V gene's germline CDR1 is SQVTM and CDR2 ANQGSEA.